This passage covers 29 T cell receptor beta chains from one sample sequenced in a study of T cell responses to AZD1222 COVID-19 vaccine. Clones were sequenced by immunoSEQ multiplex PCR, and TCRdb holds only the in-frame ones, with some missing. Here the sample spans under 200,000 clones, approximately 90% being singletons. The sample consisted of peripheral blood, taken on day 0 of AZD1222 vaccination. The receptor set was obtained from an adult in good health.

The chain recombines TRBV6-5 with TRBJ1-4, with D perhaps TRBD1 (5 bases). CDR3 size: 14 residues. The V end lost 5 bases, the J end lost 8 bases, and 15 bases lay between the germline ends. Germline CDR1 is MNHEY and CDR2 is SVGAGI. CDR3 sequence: CASSPRQGREKLFF. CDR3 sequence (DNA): TGTGCCAGCAGTCCCCGCCAGGGACGGGAAAAACTGTTTTTT.

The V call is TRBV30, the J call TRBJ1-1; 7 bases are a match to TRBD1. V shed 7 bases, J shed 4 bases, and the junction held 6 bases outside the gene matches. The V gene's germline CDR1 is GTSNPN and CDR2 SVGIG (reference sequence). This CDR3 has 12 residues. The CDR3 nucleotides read TGTGCCTACCCGACAGGGACCACTGAAGCTTTCTTT. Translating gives CAYPTGTTEAFF.

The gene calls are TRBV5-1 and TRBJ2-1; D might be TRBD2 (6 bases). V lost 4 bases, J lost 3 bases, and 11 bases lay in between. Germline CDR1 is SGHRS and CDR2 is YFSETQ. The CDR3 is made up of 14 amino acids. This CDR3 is CASSKTRDYNEQFF. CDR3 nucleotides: TGCGCCAGCAGCAAGACTAGGGACTACAATGAGCAGTTCTTC.

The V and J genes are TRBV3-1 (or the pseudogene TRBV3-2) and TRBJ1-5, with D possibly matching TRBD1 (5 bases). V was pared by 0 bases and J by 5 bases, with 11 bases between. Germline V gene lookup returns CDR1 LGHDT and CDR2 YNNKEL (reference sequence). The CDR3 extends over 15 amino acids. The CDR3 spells CASSQDGTSYQPQHF. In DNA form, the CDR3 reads TGTGCCAGCAGCCAAGATGGGACCTCCTATCAGCCCCAGCATTTT.

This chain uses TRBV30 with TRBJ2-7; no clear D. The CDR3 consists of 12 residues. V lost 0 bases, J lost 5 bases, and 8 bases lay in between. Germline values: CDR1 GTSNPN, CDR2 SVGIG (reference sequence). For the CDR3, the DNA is TGTGCCTGGAGTGTCAGGACGGACGAGCAGTACTTC. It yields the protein CAWSVRTDEQYF.

The CDR3: CASSFLDIQYF. The CDR3 coding sequence is TGTGCCAGCAGTTTTTTGGACATTCAGTACTTC. The J gene is TRBJ2-4, the V gene TRBV12-3 or TRBV12-4; D is undetermined. Deletions cut 3 bases from V and 8 bases from J, with 5 bases between. This CDR3 region has 11 residues.

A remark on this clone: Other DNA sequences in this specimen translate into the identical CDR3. CDR3 sequence (DNA): TGTGCCAGCAGCTTAGCTGCAGGGTTGAACACTGAAGCTTTCTTT. Its translation is CASSLAAGLNTEAFF. J is TRBJ1-1 and V is TRBV7-2; the D gene is possibly TRBD1 (5 bases). CDR3 length equals 15 residues. Germline V gives CDR1 SGHTA, CDR2 FQGNSA. V dropped 0 bases and J dropped 0 bases, with 8 bases sitting between them.

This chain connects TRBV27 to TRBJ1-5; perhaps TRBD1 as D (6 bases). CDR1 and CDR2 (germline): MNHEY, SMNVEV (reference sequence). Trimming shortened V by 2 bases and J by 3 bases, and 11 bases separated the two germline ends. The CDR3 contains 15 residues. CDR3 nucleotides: TGTGCCAGCAGTTTAGGACCAGGGGTCAATCAGCCCCAGCATTTT. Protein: CASSLGPGVNQPQHF.

CDR3 bases: TGCGCCAGCAGCTTTCTCCCGCTAGCGGGAGGTAGCGAGCAGTACTTC. This encodes CASSFLPLAGGSEQYF. V gene TRBV5-1 combines with J gene TRBJ2-7; 11 positions agree with TRBD2. V dropped 2 bases and J dropped 6; count of bases not matched to a gene: 10. This CDR3 region has 16 residues. Germline CDR1 SGHRS, CDR2 YFSETQ. Full variable domain (rest looked up from reference TRBV5-1 and TRBJ2-7): KAGVTQTPRYLIKTRGQQVTLSCSPISGHRSVSWYQQTPGQGLQFLFEYFSETQRNKGNFPGRFSGRQFSNSRSEMNVSTLELGDSALYLCASSFLPLAGGSEQYFGPGTRLTVT.

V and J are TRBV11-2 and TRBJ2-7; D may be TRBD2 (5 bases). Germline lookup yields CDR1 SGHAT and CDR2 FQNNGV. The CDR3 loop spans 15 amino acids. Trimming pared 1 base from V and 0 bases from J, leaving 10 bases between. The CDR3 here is CASSLARGPSYEQYF. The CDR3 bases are TGTGCCAGCAGCTTAGCTCGGGGTCCCTCCTACGAGCAGTACTTC.

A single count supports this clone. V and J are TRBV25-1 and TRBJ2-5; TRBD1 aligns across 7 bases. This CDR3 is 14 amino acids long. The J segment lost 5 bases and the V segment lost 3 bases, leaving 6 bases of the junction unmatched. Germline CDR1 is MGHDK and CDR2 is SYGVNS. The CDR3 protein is CASSERTGWETQYF. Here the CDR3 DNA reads TGTGCCAGCAGTGAGCGGACAGGTTGGGAGACCCAGTACTTC.

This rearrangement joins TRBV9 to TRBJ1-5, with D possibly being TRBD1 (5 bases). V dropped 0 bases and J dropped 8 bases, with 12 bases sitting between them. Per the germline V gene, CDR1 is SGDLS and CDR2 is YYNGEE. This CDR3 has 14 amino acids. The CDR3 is CASSVGRDGEPQHF. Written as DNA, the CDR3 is TGTGCCAGCAGCGTAGGCAGGGACGGGGAGCCCCAGCATTTT.

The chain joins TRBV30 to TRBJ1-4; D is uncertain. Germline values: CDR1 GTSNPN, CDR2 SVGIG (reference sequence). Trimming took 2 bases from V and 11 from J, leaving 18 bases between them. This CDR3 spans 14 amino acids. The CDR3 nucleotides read TGTGCCTGGAGTCGTCGGGCAGACGATATCAAACTGTTTTTT. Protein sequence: CAWSRRADDIKLFF. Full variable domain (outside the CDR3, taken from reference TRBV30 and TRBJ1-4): SQTIHQWPATLVQPVGSPLSLECTVEGTSNPNLYWYRQAAGRGLQLLFYSVGIGQISSEVPQNLSASRPQDRQFILSSKKLLLSDSGFYLCAWSRRADDIKLFFGSGTQLSVL.

CDR3 DNA: TGTGCCATCAGTGAGCCGGGACAGCTCTCTGGAAACACCATATATTTT. It yields the protein CAISEPGQLSGNTIYF. J is TRBJ1-3 and V is TRBV10-3; TRBD1 matches 7 bases. Germline assignment: CDR1 ENHRY and CDR2 SYGVKD. J was trimmed by 0 bases and V by 2 bases; bases with no gene match: 4. The CDR3 consists of 16 residues.

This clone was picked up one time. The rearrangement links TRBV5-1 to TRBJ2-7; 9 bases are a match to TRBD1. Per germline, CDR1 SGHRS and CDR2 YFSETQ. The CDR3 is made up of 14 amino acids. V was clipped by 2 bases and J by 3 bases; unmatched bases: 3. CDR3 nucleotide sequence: TGCGCCAGCAGCTTCGGACAGGGGAGCTACGAGCAGTACTTC. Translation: CASSFGQGSYEQYF.

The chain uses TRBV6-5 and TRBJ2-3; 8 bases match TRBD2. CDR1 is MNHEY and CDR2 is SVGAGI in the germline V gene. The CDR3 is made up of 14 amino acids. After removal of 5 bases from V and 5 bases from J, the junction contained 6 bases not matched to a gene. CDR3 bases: TGTGCCAGCAGTCAGGGCGGGGGGATAGATACGCAGTATTTT. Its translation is CASSQGGGIDTQYF.

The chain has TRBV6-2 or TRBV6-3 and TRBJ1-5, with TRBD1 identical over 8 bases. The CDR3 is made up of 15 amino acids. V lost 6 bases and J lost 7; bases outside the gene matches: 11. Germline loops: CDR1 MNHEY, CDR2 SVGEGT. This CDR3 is CASRYGQGDSQPQHF. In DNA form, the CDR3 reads TGTGCCAGCAGGTACGGACAGGGTGACAGCCAGCCCCAGCATTTT.

Here the CDR3 DNA reads TGTGCCAGCTCAATACTCCGGGACAGGGGGCGCGAGGAGACCCAGTACTTC. Translation: CASSILRDRGREETQYF. The V call is TRBV18, the J call TRBJ2-5, with 12 positions matching TRBD1. V was clipped by 5 bases and J by 5 bases; unmatched bases: 12. This CDR3 has 17 residues. Looked up from germline, CDR1 is KGHSH and CDR2 is LQKENI. Variable domain in full (rest from reference TRBV18 and TRBJ2-5): NAGVMQNPRHLVRRRGQEARLRCSPMKGHSHVYWYRQLPEEGLKFMVYLQKENIIDESGMPKERFSAEFPKEGPSILRIQQVVRGDSAAYFCASSILRDRGREETQYFGPGTRLLVL.

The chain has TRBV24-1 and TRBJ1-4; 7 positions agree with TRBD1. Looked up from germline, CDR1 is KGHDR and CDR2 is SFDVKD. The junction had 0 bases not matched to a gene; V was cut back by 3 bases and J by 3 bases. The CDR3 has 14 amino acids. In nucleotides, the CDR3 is TGTGCCACCAGTGATGGGACAGCTAATGAAAAACTGTTTTTT. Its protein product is CATSDGTANEKLFF.

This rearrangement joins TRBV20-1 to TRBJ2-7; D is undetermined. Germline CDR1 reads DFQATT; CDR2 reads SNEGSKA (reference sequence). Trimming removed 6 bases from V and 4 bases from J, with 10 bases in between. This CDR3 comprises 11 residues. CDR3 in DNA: TGCAGTGCCAAGGACGGGTACGAGCAGTACTTC. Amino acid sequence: CSAKDGYEQYF.

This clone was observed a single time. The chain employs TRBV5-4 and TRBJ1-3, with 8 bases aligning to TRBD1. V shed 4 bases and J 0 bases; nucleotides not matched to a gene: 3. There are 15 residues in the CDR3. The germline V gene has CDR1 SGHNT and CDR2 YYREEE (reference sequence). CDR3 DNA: TGTGCCAGCAGCCGGACAGGGAACTCTGGAAACACCATATATTTT. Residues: CASSRTGNSGNTIYF.

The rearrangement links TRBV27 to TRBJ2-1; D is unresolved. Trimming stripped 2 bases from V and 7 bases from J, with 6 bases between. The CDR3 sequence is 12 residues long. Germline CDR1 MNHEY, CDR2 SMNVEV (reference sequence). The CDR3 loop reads CASSLNWNEQFF. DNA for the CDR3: TGTGCCAGCAGTTTAAATTGGAATGAGCAGTTCTTC.

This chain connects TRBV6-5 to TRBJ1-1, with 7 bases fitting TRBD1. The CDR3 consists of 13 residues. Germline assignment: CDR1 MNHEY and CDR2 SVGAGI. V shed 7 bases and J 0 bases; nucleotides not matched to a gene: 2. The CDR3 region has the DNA TGTGCCAGCAATGGACAGGTGAACACTGAAGCTTTCTTT. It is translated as CASNGQVNTEAFF.

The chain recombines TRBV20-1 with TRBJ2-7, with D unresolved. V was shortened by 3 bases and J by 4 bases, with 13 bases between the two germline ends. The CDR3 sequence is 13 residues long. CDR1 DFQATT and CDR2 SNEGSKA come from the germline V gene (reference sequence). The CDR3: CSASAAFGYEQYF. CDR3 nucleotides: TGCAGTGCTAGTGCCGCCTTCGGGTACGAGCAGTACTTC.

The CDR3 region is CASSLSGGRGNTIYF. CDR3 DNA sequence: TGTGCCAGCAGTTTATCTGGGGGACGGGGAAACACCATATATTTT. The chain links TRBV27 to TRBJ1-3; TRBD1 is a possible D gene (5 bases). The V end was cut by 0 bases, the J end by 4 bases, with 10 bases between. The CDR3 is 15 residues long. Germline V lookup: CDR1 MNHEY, CDR2 SMNVEV (reference sequence).

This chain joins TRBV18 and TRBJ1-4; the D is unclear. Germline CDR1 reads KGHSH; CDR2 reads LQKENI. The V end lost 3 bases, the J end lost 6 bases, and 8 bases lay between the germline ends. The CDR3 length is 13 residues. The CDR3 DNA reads TGTGCCAGCTCACCTCGGAGGGATGAAAAACTGTTTTTT. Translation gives CASSPRRDEKLFF.

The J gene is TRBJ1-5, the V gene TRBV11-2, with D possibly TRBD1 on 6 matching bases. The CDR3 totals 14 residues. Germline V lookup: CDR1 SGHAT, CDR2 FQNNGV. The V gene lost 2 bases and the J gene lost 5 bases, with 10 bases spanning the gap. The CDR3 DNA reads TGTGCCAGCAGCTTAACAGGGAGCTATCAGCCCCAGCATTTT. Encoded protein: CASSLTGSYQPQHF.

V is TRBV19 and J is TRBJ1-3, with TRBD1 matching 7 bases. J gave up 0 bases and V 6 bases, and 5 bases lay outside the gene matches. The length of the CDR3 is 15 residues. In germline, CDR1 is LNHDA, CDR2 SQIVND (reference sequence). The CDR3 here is CASSRDRYSGNTIYF. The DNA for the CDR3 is TGTGCCAGTAGCCGGGACAGATACTCTGGAAACACCATATATTTT.

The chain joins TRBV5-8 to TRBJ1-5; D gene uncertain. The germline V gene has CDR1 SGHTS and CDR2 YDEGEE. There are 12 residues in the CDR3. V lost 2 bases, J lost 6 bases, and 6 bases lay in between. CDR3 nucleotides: TGTGCCAGCAGCTTAAGAAGTCAGCCCCAGCATTTT. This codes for CASSLRSQPQHF.